Following are 21 T cell receptor beta chains from one sample sequenced in a study of CD8+CD57+ T cells in acquired aplastic anemia (dated by TCRdb to the late 2010s). Reads for this sample came from an Illumina HiSeq 2000. TCR beta VDJ combination and CDR3 sequence profiling used genomic DNA as the template. TCRdb passed the public sequencing reads through fastp at Q25 and MiXCR, retaining productive beta sequences. Every CDR3 protein is listed once, alongside the most common genes and DNA of its rows. The sample has hundreds of thousands of distinct CDR3 sequences on record, roughly 68% of them singletons. The top ten clonotypes cover 3% to 4.5% of the sample. Sequencing input: sorted CD4+, CD8+, or CD8+CD57+ T cells (not recorded which) from PBMCs. The source is a human donor in good health, serving as a control.

This clonotype was picked up a small number of times. The chain combines TRBV27 with TRBJ2-1; D perhaps matches TRBD2 (7 bases). Between the trimmed V and J ends, which lost 6 bases and 9 bases, there was a span of 21 bases. The CDR3 is made up of 15 amino acids. The germline V gene has CDR1 MNHEY and CDR2 SMNVEV (reference sequence). The CDR3 protein is CASRTWRGPPGEQFF. In DNA form, the CDR3 reads TGTGCCAGCAGGACTTGGCGGGGGCCCCCCGGTGAGCAGTTCTTC.

Comments on this clonotype: One end of the junction does not line up with germline, which may come from a read error. The rearrangement uses TRBV7-6 and TRBJ2-1; D is ambiguous. Germline V gene sequence: CDR1 SGHVS, CDR2 FNYEAQ. This CDR3 spans 15 amino acids. CDR3 coding DNA: TGTGCCACCAGCCGCGATTGGCAGGTGCCAAATTTCCAGTTCTTC. It encodes CATSRDWQVPNFQFF.

About this clonotype itself: The junction and the germline gene differ at one end; a read error may be behind it. This chain joins TRBV15 and TRBJ2-7, with no clear D. CDR1 is LNHNV and CDR2 is YYDKDF in the germline V gene (reference sequence). This CDR3 has 15 residues. CDR3: CASSFPAQMSSEEYF. The DNA for the CDR3 is TGTGCCAGCAGCTTTCCCGCACAGATGTCCTCCGAGGAGTACTTC.

This clonotype appeared many times. The chain joins TRBV6-2 or TRBV6-3 to TRBJ2-3; no reliable D call. CDR1 MNHEY and CDR2 SVGEGT come from the germline V gene. The CDR3 loop spans 15 amino acids. The V end lost 0 bases, the J end lost 3 bases, and 10 bases lay between the germline ends. CDR3 nucleotide sequence: TGTGCCAGCAGTTACTCGAGAGTGCTAACAGATACGCAGTATTTT. Protein product: CASSYSRVLTDTQYF.

This clonotype was seen many times. The chain joins TRBV12-3 or TRBV12-4 to TRBJ1-1; 11 nucleotides align to TRBD1. The ends lost 6 bases at V and 3 bases at J; junction bases unmatched: 3. The CDR3 runs 14 residues. CDR3 sequence reads: CASSWDRGDTEAFF. In DNA, the CDR3 is TGTGCCAGCAGCTGGGACAGGGGGGACACTGAAGCTTTCTTT.

About this clonotype itself: Its ends do not fully match the called genes, so a read error is possible. The chain joins TRBV7-9 to TRBJ1-4; tentative D call: TRBD1 (5 bases). The CDR3 has 14 amino acids. Germline V lookup: CDR1 SEHNR, CDR2 FQNEAQ (reference sequence). The DNA of the CDR3 is TGTGCCAGCAGCTTAGCGGGCGGGGGGGAAATACTGCAATTT. This codes for CASSLAGGGEILQF.

For this clonotype: A junction boundary mismatches the germline segment, possibly from a read error. The chain carries TRBV7-3 and TRBJ2-1, with a possible D match to TRBD1 (6 bases). The CDR3 totals 14 residues. The V gene's germline CDR1 is SGHTA and CDR2 FQGTGA. The chain's CDR3 is CASSLDWTAPYDYF. The CDR3 DNA sequence: TGTGCCAGCAGCTTAGATTGGACAGCACCCTATGACTACTTC.

As regards this clonotype: The conserved phenylalanine or tryptophan normally closing the CDR3 is absent here, so this likely arose from a read error. It is unclear where the CDR3 begins or ends on the DNA, so no DNA is shown, and the CDR3 is as TCRdb lists it. The chain couples TRBV7-2 to TRBJ2-7; no check of the table's D call, TRBD1, against the DNA was made. A total of 13 residues make up the CDR3, ends included. The germline gives CDR1 SGHTA, CDR2 FQGNSA. Here the CDR3 reads CASSREAQGTEYD.

The CDR3 loop is CSVGAMDSYADTQYF. The CDR3 region has the DNA TGCAGTGTCGGGGCAATGGACTCCTACGCAGATACGCAGTATTTT. The V call is TRBV20-1, the J call TRBJ2-3, with D possibly called TRBD1 or TRBD2 (5 bases each). Trimming shortened V by 7 bases and J by 4 bases, and 21 bases separated the two germline ends. CDR1 DFQATT and CDR2 SNEGSKA come from the germline V gene (reference sequence). The CDR3 runs to 15 residues.

About this clonotype itself: The junction departs from germline at one end; a sequencing error may be responsible. This chain joins TRBV10-3 and TRBJ2-1; 7 nucleotides agree with TRBD1. CDR1 is ENHRY and CDR2 is SYGVKD in the germline V gene. This CDR3 is 17 amino acids long. CDR3 nucleotide sequence: TGTGCCAGCAGTCACCTAAGAGGACAGGCGTCCCCAGAGGAGCAGTTCTTC. It codes for CASSHLRGQASPEEQFF.

This clonotype was recorded many times. This sequence joins TRBV4-3 and TRBJ1-2, with D hard to call. Germline-derived CDR1 and CDR2 are LGHNA and YSLEER. V was clipped by 0 bases and J by 8 bases, with 16 bases between them. The CDR3 is made up of 15 amino acids. CDR3 protein: CASSQEFRSGGGYTF. CDR3 in DNA: TGCGCCAGCAGCCAAGAATTTCGGTCAGGCGGAGGCTACACCTTC.

V is TRBV6-1 and J is TRBJ2-2; 8 nucleotides line up with TRBD2. The V gene end was trimmed by 7 bases and the J gene end by 0 bases; junction bases not matched to a gene: 13. The CDR3 length is 18 residues. CDR1 MNHNS and CDR2 SASEGT come from the germline V gene. CDR3 sequence: CASNPTGGPLANTGELFF. The CDR3, as DNA: TGTGCCAGCAATCCTACGGGGGGGCCGTTGGCGAACACCGGGGAGCTGTTTTTT.

V is TRBV19 and J is TRBJ2-5; D possibly matches TRBD1 or TRBD2 (5 bases each). Germline values: CDR1 LNHDA, CDR2 SQIVND (reference sequence). This CDR3 spans 15 amino acids. The ends were cut back, 4 bases at V and 5 bases at J, with 17 bases in the middle. For the CDR3, the DNA is TGTGCCAGTAGTAACCCGGGGCGGGCTGGCGAGACCCAGTACTTC. This translates into CASSNPGRAGETQYF.

The rearrangement joins TRBV29-1 to TRBJ1-2; 7 nucleotides line up with TRBD1. J gave up 2 bases and V 5 bases, and 8 bases lay outside the gene matches. The CDR3 covers 14 residues. Germline lookup yields CDR1 SQVTM and CDR2 ANQGSEA. The CDR3 DNA reads TGCAGCGTTACCCCGACAGGGCAGAACTATGGCTACACCTTC. Its translation: CSVTPTGQNYGYTF.

With regard to this clonotype: The conserved final phenylalanine or tryptophan is absent from the CDR3, which likely points to a read error. The DNA is left out, because the CDR3 cannot be placed on it with certainty; the CDR3 is given as TCRdb lists it. V gene TRBV10-3 combines with J gene TRBJ1-2; the DNA was not used to check the table's D call, TRBD1. CDR1 and CDR2 (germline): ENHRY, SYGVKD. Both ends counted, the CDR3 spans 12 residues. This chain's CDR3 is CAISEPQWGTAS.

With respect to this clonotype: The DNA is left out, because the CDR3 cannot be placed on it with certainty; the CDR3 is given as TCRdb lists it. This rearrangement joins TRBV7-3 to TRBJ1-2. The CDR3 numbers 17 amino acids, ends counted. The germline V gene has CDR1 SGHTA and CDR2 FQGTGA. This chain's CDR3 is CASSLEDLKLFFGGYTF.

The chain combines TRBV12-3 or TRBV12-4 with TRBJ2-1, with D possibly being TRBD1 (7 bases). The CDR3 has 13 amino acids. Trimming removed 6 bases at V and 7 bases at J, with 13 bases between. This CDR3 reads CASRTEGQNEQFF. CDR3 in DNA: TGTGCCAGCAGGACGGAGGGACAGAATGAGCAGTTCTTC.

With respect to this clonotype: The DNA is left out, because the CDR3 cannot be placed on it with certainty; the CDR3 is given as TCRdb lists it. The chain recombines TRBV7-9 with TRBJ2-1; TRBD1, the D gene given by the table, was not confirmed from the DNA. The V gene's germline CDR1 is SEHNR and CDR2 FQNEAQ (reference sequence). The CDR3 spans 14 amino acids, including both terminal residues. CDR3 sequence reads: CASSVGADTQYFGF.

The J gene is TRBJ2-7, the V gene TRBV7-9; a weak D match, TRBD2 (6 bases). The CDR3 runs to 15 residues. Germline V gives CDR1 SEHNR, CDR2 FQNEAQ (reference sequence). V was cut by 3 bases and J by 9 bases, with 21 bases left in between. The CDR3 here is CASSLRGEGLHAQYF. The CDR3 region has the DNA TGTGCCAGCAGCTTGCGGGGTGAGGGGCTCCACGCGCAGTACTTC.

This clonotype was recorded many times. The chain is built from TRBV5-4 and TRBJ2-2; 7 bases line up with TRBD1. Per germline, CDR1 SGHNT and CDR2 YYREEE (reference sequence). Trimming took 4 bases from V and 3 from J; bases not matched to a gene: 6. CDR3 length equals 15 residues. The DNA of the CDR3 is TGTGCCAGCAGCACAGGGACAGTCCACACCGGGGAGCTGTTTTTT. It translates to CASSTGTVHTGELFF.

The gene calls are TRBV5-1 and TRBJ2-1; 7 nucleotides align to TRBD2. V was clipped by 5 bases and J by 9 bases; unmatched bases: 2. The germline V gene has CDR1 SGHRS and CDR2 YFSETQ. The CDR3 runs 11 residues. CDR3 DNA: TGCGCCAGCAGGTGGGAGGGTGAGCAGTTCTTC. Translated: CASRWEGEQFF.